This is a list of T cell receptor beta chains from one sample in a study of somatic mutations in cytotoxic T cells in rheumatoid arthritis. Only in-frame clones appear in the TCRdb table, and some are missing; sequencing was by immunoSEQ multiplex PCR. The sample records about 12,000 clones, more than 75% being singletons. The sequenced sample consisted of CD8+ T cells sorted from blood. The receptors shown here come from a man aged 50 to 59 in good health. CDR3s include the opening cysteine and the closing phenylalanine or tryptophan. The order of the fields is CDR3 DNA, CDR3 protein, CDR3 length, J gene, D gene, clone size, V gene. The D gene is left open where the match is weak. Size values are once, few and many counts, or a class for expanded clones, and some rows have none.

TGTGCCAGCAGCTTAGACGGCGGGGGGAGCTCCTACAATGAGCAGTTCTTC CASSLDGGGSSYNEQFF 17 TRBJ2-1 TRBD2 . TRBV7-2
TGCAGCGTTCGAGGGGGACCGAGTTACGAGCAGTACTTC CSVRGGPSYEQYF 13 TRBJ2-7 . . TRBV29-1
TGTGCCAGCAGTTACGCCAGGGGAGGGGAAAAACTGTTTTTT CASSYARGGEKLFF 14 TRBJ1-4 . . TRBV6-5
TGTGCCAGCAGCCCAGCAGGACTAGGGATGAACACTGAAGCTTTCTTT CASSPAGLGMNTEAFF 16 TRBJ1-1 . . TRBV5-4
TGTGCCAGCAGGGCGGGGGTAAATTTGTGGAATGAGCAGTTCTTC CASRAGVNLWNEQFF 15 TRBJ2-1 TRBD2 . TRBV27
TGTGCCTGGAGTGGTAGTGTTGGGGGAAGTAATGAAAAACTGTTTTTT CAWSGSVGGSNEKLFF 16 TRBJ1-4 . . TRBV30
TGTGCCAGCAGCTTAGGCACCGGGGAGCTGTTTTTT CASSLGTGELFF 12 TRBJ2-2 . . TRBV7-9
TGTGCCAGCAGCTTATACGGGACAGCAACCTACAATGAGCAGTTCTTC CASSLYGTATYNEQFF 16 TRBJ2-1 TRBD1 . TRBV7-8
TGTGCCAGCAGTACCCTAGCGGGAGCACCCTACGAGCAGTACTTC CASSTLAGAPYEQYF 15 TRBJ2-7 TRBD2 . TRBV7-2
TGTGCCTGGAGTGTGGCAGGGGGGAACTACGAGCAGTACTTC CAWSVAGGNYEQYF 14 TRBJ2-7 . . TRBV30
TGTGCCAGCAGCTTCCGGACAGAAGAAGAGACCCAGTACTTC CASSFRTEEETQYF 14 TRBJ2-5 . . TRBV5-5
TGCGCCAGCAGCAACGTGGGGGTTGACAAAAACATTCAGTACTTC CASSNVGVDKNIQYF 15 TRBJ2-4 . . TRBV5-1
TGTGCCAGCAGCGCCTCCGGGACAGGGGGCGTCTACGAGCAGTACTTC CASSASGTGGVYEQYF 16 TRBJ2-7 TRBD1 . TRBV9
TGTGCCAGCAGTTACCGTCCGGTTGGCACTGAAGCTTTCTTT CASSYRPVGTEAFF 14 TRBJ1-1 . . TRBV5-5
TGTGCCAGCAGGCTAAATGGGGACCCCCGGGGCTACACCTTC CASRLNGDPRGYTF 14 TRBJ1-2 . . TRBV6-1
TGTGCCAGCAGCTCACTCCCCGAGAGTGGGACAGGGGATAACTATGGCTACACCTTC CASSSLPESGTGDNYGYTF 19 TRBJ1-2 TRBD1 . TRBV7-9
TGTGCCAGCAGCTCAGAGGAGGTTAGCTCTGGGGCCAACGTCCTGACTTTC CASSSEEVSSGANVLTF 17 TRBJ2-6 . . TRBV7-9
TGTGCCAGCAGTTCAGACCCAGCCTACAATGAGCAGTTCTTC CASSSDPAYNEQFF 14 TRBJ2-1 . . TRBV27
TGTGCCAGCAGCTTAGTTAGGGGACTAGCGGGATACGAGCAGTACTTC CASSLVRGLAGYEQYF 16 TRBJ2-7 TRBD2 . TRBV7-9
TGTGCCAGCAGCGCAGACCCCTCTTCGTCTACAGATACGCAGTATTTT CASSADPSSSTDTQYF 16 TRBJ2-3 . few TRBV9
TGTGCCAGCAGTGAATGGACGGGGGGGGAGACCCAGTACTTC CASSEWTGGETQYF 14 TRBJ2-5 TRBD2 . TRBV25-1
TGTGCCAGCAGCTTCGACAGGGCATCTGGCTACACCTTC CASSFDRASGYTF 13 TRBJ1-2 TRBD1 . TRBV5-6
TGTGCCAGCAGTTTTAGGTGGGGGAACACTGAAGCTTTCTTT CASSFRWGNTEAFF 14 TRBJ1-1 . . TRBV27
TGCGCCAGCAGCCAAGATAGGGCAGCAAATTATCAGCCCCAGCATTTT CASSQDRAANYQPQHF 16 TRBJ1-5 . . TRBV4-1
TGTGCCAGCAGTTACGGGTATGGCTACACCTTC CASSYGYGYTF 11 TRBJ1-2 . few TRBV6-5
TGTGCCAGCAGCTTAGTCGGTTATGGGGTCTCGAACACTGAAGCTTTCTTT CASSLVGYGVSNTEAFF 17 TRBJ1-1 . . TRBV7-9
TGTGCCAGCAGCTTAAGATATAGCGGGAGCCTCCCGGACACAGATACGCAGTATTTT CASSLRYSGSLPDTDTQYF 19 TRBJ2-3 TRBD2 once TRBV13
TGCGCCAGCAGCCAGAATCTGGGTCAGACTGAAGCTTTCTTT CASSQNLGQTEAFF 14 TRBJ1-1 . once TRBV4-1
TGTGCCAGCAGCCCACGCCCCAGCTTTATAAGCTCCTACGAGCAGTACTTC CASSPRPSFISSYEQYF 17 TRBJ2-7 . few TRBV9
TGTGCCAGCAGCCCCGCGGGACAGGGGAAAAACTACGAGCAGTACTTC CASSPAGQGKNYEQYF 16 TRBJ2-7 TRBD1 . TRBV27
TGTGCCAGCAGTCCCCGCGACCATAGCAATCAGCCCCAGCATTTT CASSPRDHSNQPQHF 15 TRBJ1-5 . . TRBV28
TGTGCCAGCAGCATGGGACAGTATAGCAATCAGCCCCAGCATTTT CASSMGQYSNQPQHF 15 TRBJ1-5 TRBD1 . TRBV28
TGCGCCAGCAGCCTATATGGAGGGGACAACGAGCAGTACTTC CASSLYGGDNEQYF 14 TRBJ2-7 . . TRBV4-3
TGTGCCAGCAGTTTAGGGGATACGCAGTATTTT CASSLGDTQYF 11 TRBJ2-3 . once TRBV28
TGTGCCACCAGCCCGGTTATCGGGGAGCTGTTTTTT CATSPVIGELFF 12 TRBJ2-2 . . TRBV15
TGTGCCAGTAGTATAGCCGGGAGAGAGCAGTACTTC CASSIAGREQYF 12 TRBJ2-7 . . TRBV19
TGCGCCAGCAGCCCCGGTACTGGACAGATGAACACTGAAGCTTTCTTT CASSPGTGQMNTEAFF 16 TRBJ1-1 . once TRBV5-1
TGTGCCAGCAGTGATGGTGGAGGACCAGCTTTCTTT CASSDGGGPAFF 12 TRBJ1-1 . . TRBV6-1
TGTGCCAGCAGCCCATCACAGGGGTCGGATTACAATGAGCAGTTCTTC CASSPSQGSDYNEQFF 16 TRBJ2-1 TRBD1 . TRBV7-6
TGTGCCAGCAGCTTAGATCAATGGATGACAAGGGAGCAGTACTTC CASSLDQWMTREQYF 15 TRBJ2-7 . . TRBV11-3
TGTGCCAGCGGCCTGACAGGGACTGGGGCCAACGTCCTGACTTTC CASGLTGTGANVLTF 15 TRBJ2-6 TRBD1 . TRBV27
TGTGCCAGCAATTCCCGGGGGTACGAGCAGTACTTC CASNSRGYEQYF 12 TRBJ2-7 . . TRBV2
TGTGCCAGCAGCCATACTAGCGCCCGCACAGATACGCAGTATTTT CASSHTSARTDTQYF 15 TRBJ2-3 TRBD2 . TRBV14
TGTGCCAGCAGTTTAGGGGGGGTGACAGGGGCTTACAATGAGCAGTTCTTC CASSLGGVTGAYNEQFF 17 TRBJ2-1 . . TRBV27
TGTGCCAGCAGCGAGGAGGACAGCTATGGCTACACCTTC CASSEEDSYGYTF 13 TRBJ1-2 . . TRBV9
TGTGCCACCTCCGGGACAGACACAGATACGCAGTATTTT CATSGTDTDTQYF 13 TRBJ2-3 TRBD1 . TRBV6-4
TGTGCCAGCGAGAACAGGGCCACCGGGGAGCTGTTTTTT CASENRATGELFF 13 TRBJ2-2 . . TRBV9
TGTGCCAGCAGTTACTCGAATGAGGGACGGGGCTACACCTTC CASSYSNEGRGYTF 14 TRBJ1-2 . once TRBV6-5
TGTGCCAGCAGTGAACTCGAGGGGACAGGGAACGATGAGCAGTTCTTC CASSELEGTGNDEQFF 16 TRBJ2-1 TRBD1 . TRBV6-1
TGTGCCAGCAGTTTAGGGACCCGGCCAGATACGCAGTATTTT CASSLGTRPDTQYF 14 TRBJ2-3 . . TRBV27
TGTGCCAGCAGCTCGGCCCCGGGACTAGCTCCCACCGGGGAGCTGTTTTTT CASSSAPGLAPTGELFF 17 TRBJ2-2 TRBD2 . TRBV5-8
TGCGCCAGCAGCCAGAATGGGGCTCAGCGCGAGCAGTACTTC CASSQNGAQREQYF 14 TRBJ2-7 . few TRBV4-1
TGTGCCAGCAGCCCCCCCGGGACAGGGCCCGGCTACACCTTC CASSPPGTGPGYTF 14 TRBJ1-2 TRBD1 . TRBV14
TGTGCCAGCAGTTCCGTTAACTTAGCGACCCAGTACTTC CASSSVNLATQYF 13 TRBJ2-5 . few TRBV14
TGTGCCAGCAGCCCGCCCCGGGGACAGGGCAGTTCACCCCTCCACTTT CASSPPRGQGSSPLHF 16 TRBJ1-6 TRBD1 few TRBV9
TGTGCCAGCAGCCAAGATCCCGACAGGAGCGGAAACACCATATATTTT CASSQDPDRSGNTIYF 16 TRBJ1-3 . . TRBV4-2
TGTGCCAGCAGCTCACCCTTCACAGGGGGCACTGAAGCTTTCTTT CASSSPFTGGTEAFF 15 TRBJ1-1 TRBD1 . TRBV5-6
TGTGCCAGCAGCTTGGACAGGGAGGAGGACTATGGCTACACCTTC CASSLDREEDYGYTF 15 TRBJ1-2 . . TRBV5-5
TGTGCCAGCAGCTTAAGTGGATCGGTGAGCGGGGGACACAATGAGCAGTTCTTC CASSLSGSVSGGHNEQFF 18 TRBJ2-1 TRBD2 . TRBV7-6